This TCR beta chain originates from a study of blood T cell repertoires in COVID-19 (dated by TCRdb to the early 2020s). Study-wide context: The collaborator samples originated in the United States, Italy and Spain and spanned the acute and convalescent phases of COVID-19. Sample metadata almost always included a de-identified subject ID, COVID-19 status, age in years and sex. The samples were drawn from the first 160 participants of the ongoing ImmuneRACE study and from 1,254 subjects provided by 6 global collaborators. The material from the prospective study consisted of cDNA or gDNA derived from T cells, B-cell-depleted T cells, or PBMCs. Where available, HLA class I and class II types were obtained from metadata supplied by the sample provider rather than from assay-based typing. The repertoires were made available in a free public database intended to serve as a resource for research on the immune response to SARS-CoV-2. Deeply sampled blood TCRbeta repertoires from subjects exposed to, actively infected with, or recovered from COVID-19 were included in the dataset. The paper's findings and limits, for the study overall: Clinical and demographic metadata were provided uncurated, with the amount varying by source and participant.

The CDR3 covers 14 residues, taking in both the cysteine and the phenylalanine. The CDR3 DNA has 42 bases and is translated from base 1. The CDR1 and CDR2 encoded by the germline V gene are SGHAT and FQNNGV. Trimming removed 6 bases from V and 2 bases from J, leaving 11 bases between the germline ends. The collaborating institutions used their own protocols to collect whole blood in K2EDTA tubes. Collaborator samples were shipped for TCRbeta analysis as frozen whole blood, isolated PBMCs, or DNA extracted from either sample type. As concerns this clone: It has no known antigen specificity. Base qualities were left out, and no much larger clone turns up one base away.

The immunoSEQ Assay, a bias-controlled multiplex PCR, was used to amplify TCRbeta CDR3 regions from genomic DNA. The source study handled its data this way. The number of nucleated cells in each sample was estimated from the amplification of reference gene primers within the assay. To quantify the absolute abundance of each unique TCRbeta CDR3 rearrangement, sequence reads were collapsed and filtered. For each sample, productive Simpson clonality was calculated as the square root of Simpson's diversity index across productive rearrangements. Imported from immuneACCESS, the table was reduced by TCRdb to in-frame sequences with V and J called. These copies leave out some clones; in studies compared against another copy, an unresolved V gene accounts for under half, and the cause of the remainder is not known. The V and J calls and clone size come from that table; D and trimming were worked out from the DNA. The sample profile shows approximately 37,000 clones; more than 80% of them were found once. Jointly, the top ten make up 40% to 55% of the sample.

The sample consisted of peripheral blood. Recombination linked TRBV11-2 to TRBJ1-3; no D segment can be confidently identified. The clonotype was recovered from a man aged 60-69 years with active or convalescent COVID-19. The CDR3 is CASRRDMAGNTIYF. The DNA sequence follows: TGTGCCAGCAGACGAGACATGGCTGGAAACACCATATATTTT. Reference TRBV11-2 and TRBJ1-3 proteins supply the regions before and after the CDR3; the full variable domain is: EAGVAQSPRYKIIEKRQSVAFWCNPISGHATLYWYQQILGQGPKLLIQFQNNGVVDDSQLPKDRFSAERLKGVDSTLKIQPAKLEDSAVYLCASRRDMAGNTIYFGEGSWLTVV.